The next 18 T cell receptor beta chains were all read from a single sample in a study of response to subunit inactivated influenza vaccine. TCRdb used MiXCR to reprocess the RT-PCR reads, holding one entry per CDR3 protein. This table holds 300,000 to 350,000 distinct CDR3 sequences, about 20% found once. The sample here was PBMCs from blood, taken less than 22 months after vaccination. Receptors originate from a man between 50 and 75 years old who received an inactivated influenza vaccine.

V is TRBV7-2 and J is TRBJ1-5; D remains ambiguous. The germline V gene has CDR1 SGHTA and CDR2 FQGNSA. CDR3 length: 15 residues. The ends were cut back, 1 base at V and 0 bases at J, with 7 bases in the middle. CDR3 sequence: CASSLVQNSNQPQHF. The CDR3 DNA reads as TGTGCCAGCAGCTTAGTCCAGAATAGCAATCAGCCCCAGCATTTT.

The chain carries TRBV14 and TRBJ2-7, with D perhaps TRBD1 (7 bases). CDR3 length: 13 residues. Per germline, CDR1 SGHDN and CDR2 FVKESK. The V gene lost 4 bases and the J gene lost 3 bases, with 10 bases spanning the gap. CDR3 loop: CASSRGTVYEQYF. CDR3 DNA: TGTGCCAGCAGCCGCGGGACAGTCTACGAGCAGTACTTC. Together with reference TRBV14 and TRBJ2-7, the CDR3 gives the full variable domain: EAGVTQFPSHSVIEKGQTVTLRCDPISGHDNLYWYRRVMGKEIKFLLHFVKESKQDESGMPNNRFLAERTGGTYSTLKVQPAELEDSGVYFCASSRGTVYEQYFGPGTRLTVT.

The J gene is TRBJ1-2, the V gene TRBV10-3, with 7 bases fitting TRBD1. Germline lookup yields CDR1 ENHRY and CDR2 SYGVKD. This CDR3 has 14 amino acids. Unmatched junction bases numbered 16, after V lost 10 bases and J lost 8 bases. The DNA for the CDR3 is TGTGCCACCGGAAGACAGGGATTGATGGAGGGCTACACCTTC. It is translated as CATGRQGLMEGYTF.

This clonotype was seen a few times. J is TRBJ2-1 and V is TRBV28; D is ambiguous. The CDR3 spans 13 residues. Germline V gene sequence: CDR1 MDHEN, CDR2 SYDVKM. V lost 3 bases, J lost 11 bases, and 14 bases lay in between. In DNA, the CDR3 is TGTGCCAGCAGTTTCCGCTTCGGGTACCAGCAGTTCTTC. This gives the protein CASSFRFGYQQFF.

The CDR3 is CASSQGQAYGYTF. CDR3 nucleotide sequence: TGTGCCAGCAGCCAGGGACAGGCCTATGGCTACACCTTC. The chain has TRBV5-4 and TRBJ1-2; 8 nucleotides align to TRBD1. The CDR3 length is 13 residues. Germline CDR1 and CDR2: SGHNT and YYREEE (reference sequence). V trimming: 4 bases; J trimming: 4 bases; junction bases outside the gene matches: 3.

This clonotype has more than one count but fewer than ten. The genes are TRBV11-2 and TRBJ2-1, with 8 bases lining up with TRBD1. V shed 2 bases, J shed 6 bases, and the junction held 6 bases outside the gene matches. The CDR3 totals 15 residues. The germline V gene encodes CDR1 SGHAT and CDR2 FQNNGV. This CDR3 reads CASSLTGGYGNEQFF. CDR3 sequence (DNA): TGTGCCAGCAGCTTAACAGGGGGATATGGCAATGAGCAGTTCTTC.

The chain recombines TRBV20-1 with TRBJ2-7; D call uncertain. V was pared by 2 bases and J by 0 bases, with 8 bases between. CDR3 length: 13 amino acids. Germline assignment: CDR1 DFQATT and CDR2 SNEGSKA (reference sequence). CDR3 loop: CSARSISSYEQYF. The CDR3 DNA reads TGCAGTGCTAGATCAATAAGCTCCTACGAGCAGTACTTC.

This clonotype was seen more than once but under ten times. The V call is TRBV7-8, the J call TRBJ1-1; possible D gene TRBD1, 6 bases. The CDR3 has 13 amino acids. CDR1 is SGHVS and CDR2 is FQNEAQ in the germline V gene. V gave up 4 bases and J gave up 6 bases, with 12 bases separating them. The CDR3: CASSYRVVAEAFF. The CDR3 DNA follows: TGTGCCAGCAGCTACAGGGTGGTTGCTGAAGCTTTCTTT.

This clonotype was recorded at least ten times. J is TRBJ2-7 and V is TRBV5-1; D perhaps matches TRBD1 (6 bases). Trimming shortened V by 2 bases and J by 3 bases, and 12 bases separated the two germline ends. Germline V gives CDR1 SGHRS, CDR2 YFSETQ. CDR3 length: 14 amino acids. CDR3 DNA sequence: TGCGCCAGCAGCTTCGGCAGGGGCTACTACGAGCAGTACTTC. Protein sequence: CASSFGRGYYEQYF.

The chain has TRBV14 and TRBJ1-6; the D is unclear. Germline CDR1 is SGHDN and CDR2 is FVKESK. The CDR3 covers 16 residues. V was pared by 6 bases and J by 0 bases, with 12 bases between. The CDR3: CASSLGYGSYNSPLHF. CDR3 nucleotide sequence: TGTGCCAGCAGTTTGGGATACGGCTCCTATAATTCACCCCTCCACTTT.

This clonotype was observed a few times. The chain joins TRBV12-3 or TRBV12-4 to TRBJ1-3; D may be TRBD1 (5 bases). There are 15 residues in the CDR3. Trimming pared 3 bases from V and 0 bases from J, leaving 9 bases between. The CDR3 loop is CASSFRGTSGNTIYF. The CDR3 DNA reads as TGTGCCAGCAGTTTTAGGGGTACCTCTGGAAACACCATATATTTT.

This clonotype turned up a few times. The chain couples TRBV7-8 to TRBJ2-7, with 9 bases matching TRBD1. The ends lost 10 bases at V and 1 base at J; junction bases unmatched: 2. The CDR3 covers 12 residues. CDR1 SGHVS and CDR2 FQNEAQ come from the germline V gene. As DNA, the CDR3 is TGTGCCATCGGGACAGGGTCCTACGAGCAGTACTTC. Translated: CAIGTGSYEQYF.

This clonotype has a handful of counts. The chain combines TRBV30 with TRBJ1-6; no reliable D call. Germline V gene lookup returns CDR1 GTSNPN and CDR2 SVGIG (reference sequence). The CDR3 is 13 residues long. Trimming shortened V by 4 bases and J by 6 bases, and 10 bases separated the two germline ends. CDR3 region: CAWTGLTNSPLHF. The CDR3, as DNA: TGTGCCTGGACAGGCCTCACTAATTCACCCCTCCACTTT.

This clonotype was counted a few times. V is TRBV12-3 or TRBV12-4 and J is TRBJ2-4; 11 nucleotides line up with TRBD1. V lost 5 bases to trimming and J lost 1 base; unmatched junction nucleotides: 7. CDR3 length: 17 residues. This chain's CDR3 is CASSPGTGGMAKNIQYF. DNA of the CDR3: TGTGCCAGCAGTCCCGGGACAGGGGGAATGGCCAAAAACATTCAGTACTTC.

Ten or more counts support this clonotype. The chain has TRBV29-1 and TRBJ1-2, with 11 bases that match TRBD1. The CDR3 totals 11 residues. Germline V lookup: CDR1 SQVTM, CDR2 ANQGSEA. In nucleotides, the CDR3 is TGCGGTGGACAGGGGGCCTATGGCTACACCTTC. Translation gives CGGQGAYGYTF.

This clonotype was counted at least ten times. V is TRBV5-1 and J is TRBJ1-5, with 7 bases identical to TRBD1. There are 14 residues in the CDR3. The V segment lost 4 bases and the J segment 3 bases; nucleotides outside the gene matches: 4. Germline loops: CDR1 SGHRS, CDR2 YFSETQ. The CDR3 reads CASSLTGPNQPQHF. Here the CDR3 DNA reads TGCGCCAGCAGCCTGACAGGGCCCAATCAGCCCCAGCATTTT. Together with reference TRBV5-1 and TRBJ1-5, the CDR3 gives the full variable domain: KAGVTQTPRYLIKTRGQQVTLSCSPISGHRSVSWYQQTPGQGLQFLFEYFSETQRNKGNFPGRFSGRQFSNSRSEMNVSTLELGDSALYLCASSLTGPNQPQHFGDGTRLSIL.

The chain uses TRBV5-1 and TRBJ2-7; a weak D match, TRBD1 (7 bases). The CDR3 covers 14 residues. Trimming shortened V by 4 bases and J by 3 bases, and 14 bases separated the two germline ends. Germline V gene sequence: CDR1 SGHRS, CDR2 YFSETQ. The CDR3, as DNA: TGCGCCAGCAGCATCAGGGGGGTCGACTACGAGCAGTACTTC. Its translation is CASSIRGVDYEQYF.

The CDR3 nucleotides read TGTGCCAGCAGCTTAGCGGGAGCCCTAGCCAAAAACATTCAGTACTTC. Encoded protein: CASSLAGALAKNIQYF. The chain is built from TRBV7-2 and TRBJ2-4; a possible D gene is TRBD2 (5 bases). V gave up 0 bases and J gave up 0 bases, with 9 bases separating them. Germline V CDR1 and CDR2: SGHTA, FQGNSA. The CDR3 spans 16 residues. Combining the CDR3 with reference TRBV7-2 and TRBJ2-4 gives the whole variable domain GAGVSQSPSNKVTEKGKDVELRCDPISGHTALYWYRQSLGQGLEFLIYFQGNSAPDKSGLPSDRFSAERTGGSVSTLTIQRTQQEDSAVYLCASSLAGALAKNIQYFGAGTRLSVL.